This T cell receptor beta chain came from a study of T cells after yellow fever vaccination. The length of the CDR3 is 16 residues. The germline CDR1 and CDR2 sequences are SGHTA and FQGNSA. Trimming left V 4 bases short and J 3 bases short, with 16 bases between. TCRdb reprocessed the 5' RACE reads with MiXCR, giving one entry per CDR3 protein. The sample has roughly 400,000 distinct CDR3 sequences, 18% seen once. The rearrangement links TRBV7-2 to TRBJ1-3, with D possibly TRBD1 on 5 matching bases. The starting material was PBMCs, obtained before the yellow fever booster vaccination. The receptor's source is a man aged 18-30 years who received the YFV17D yellow fever vaccine. In DNA, the CDR3 is TGTGCCAGCAGCTCAAGGGCGGGCCAGGGTGGAAACACCATATATTTT. Translated, it gives CASSSRAGQGGNTIYF.